This T cell receptor (beta chain) stems from a study of Ad26.COV2.S vaccination and SARS-CoV-2 variants. Across the study: Ad26.COV2.S given intramuscularly, once or twice 56 days apart. Overall study findings and caveats: Vaccine recipients had higher spike-specific TCR breadth than placebo recipients. Across vaccine and placebo recipients, the breadth of non-spike TCRs was similar.

Trimming removed 5 bases from V and 0 bases from J, with 11 bases in between. Germline-derived CDR1 and CDR2 are MDHEN and SYDVKM. The CDR3 totals 15 residues. Sequenced by immunoSEQ multiplex PCR; TCRdb stores in-frame clones only, minus some. This table holds over 400,000 clones, 90% found once. Treatment: about 20 received Ad26.COV2.S at low or high dose, single or two shots; several received placebo; per-sample allocation not given. The study sampled participants on day 63 after the first vaccine or placebo injection. Remarks on this clone: As yet, its antigen is unknown. In the same sample, other DNA sequences code for this CDR3.

This specimen consisted of peripheral blood, obtained in a trial of Ad26.COV2.S vaccine versus placebo. The rearrangement links TRBV28 to TRBJ1-5, with no clear D. This receptor was obtained from a person between 18 and 60 years old who received the Ad26.COV2.S COVID-19 vaccine or a placebo. CDR3 amino acids: CASSPDGYSNQPQHF. In DNA, the CDR3 is TGTGCCAGCAGTCCGGACGGATATAGCAATCAGCCCCAGCATTTT. Combining the CDR3 with reference TRBV28 and TRBJ1-5 gives the whole variable domain DVKVTQSSRYLVKRTGEKVFLECVQDMDHENMFWYRQDPGLGLRLIYFSYDVKMKEKGDIPEGYSVSREKKERFSLILESASTNQTSMYLCASSPDGYSNQPQHFGDGTRLSIL.